The clone carrying this T cell receptor beta chain was counted a single time. The data are from a study of T cell changes during pregnancy in multiple sclerosis. Sequencing used immunoSEQ multiplex PCR; TCRdb keeps in-frame clones, though not all of them. In the table there are 91,000 or so clones, approximately 93% of which are singletons. The sample here was peripheral blood, taken after pregnancy. The origin of this receptor is a female donor with multiple sclerosis, enrolled in a pregnancy study.

This CDR3 is CASRLEFGLAGGF. The CDR3 DNA reads TGTGCAAGTCGCTTAGAGTTCGGGCTAGCGGGAGGGTTC. The chain combines TRBV12-2 with TRBJ2-4; the listed D gene, TRBD2, was not tested against the DNA. TRBV12-2 constitutes a pseudogene. CDR3 size: 13 residues.